This T cell receptor (beta chain) was found in a study of blood T cell repertoires in COVID-19. Study overall: Whether acute or convalescent, the COVID-19 samples came from the United States, Italy and Spain.

How the authors handled the data: Scientists estimated how many nucleated cells there were by amplifying reference gene primers. Profiling relied on immunoSEQ multiplex PCR, and the TCRdb table lists in-frame clones only, not all of them. For V, J and clone size, that table is used; D and trimming come from the DNA. The sample consists of roughly 110,000 clones, more than 70% of them appearing once. The CDR3 spans 18 residues. Losses at the gene ends were 0 bases for V and 5 bases for J; bases not matched to a gene: 9. The germline V gene has CDR1 SEHNR and CDR2 FQNEAQ (reference sequence). The clonotype comes from a man aged 45-65 years with active or convalescent COVID-19. The source material was peripheral blood. This sequence joins TRBV7-9 and TRBJ2-1, with 11 bases fitting TRBD2. CDR3 amino acids: CASSLALVASGRHNEQFF. The CDR3 coding sequence is TGTGCCAGCAGCTTAGCGTTGGTGGCTAGCGGGAGGCACAATGAGCAGTTCTTC.